Listed below are T cell receptor beta chains from one sample, sequenced in a study of cytomegalovirus exposure and HLA in healthy donors. The table came from immunoSEQ multiplex PCR; TCRdb's copy has only in-frame clones and leaves some out. The repertoire holds 120,000 or so clones, with 85% to 90% as singletons. The sequencing sample was made of PBMCs. The receptor source for this set is a woman younger than 45 in good health and CMV-seropositive. The CDR3 runs from the conserved cysteine through the conserved F or W. A D gene is named only where the DNA matches it firmly. For some rows the clone size is stated as once, few or many, or as a class when expanded; others skip it.

TRBV6-1	TRBJ2-1	TRBD1	-	CASSANRGRGEQFF	TGTGCCAGCAGTGCCAACAGGGGGCGGGGTGAGCAGTTCTTC
TRBV6-5	TRBJ1-1	-	once	CASSYTGGETEAFF	TGTGCCAGCAGTTACACGGGTGGGGAGACTGAAGCTTTCTTT
TRBV28	TRBJ2-7	TRBD1	-	CASQPPTGGGEQYF	TGTGCCAGCCAGCCCCCCACAGGGGGCGGGGAGCAGTACTTC
TRBV20-1	TRBJ1-5	-	once	CSARAGQPQHF	TGCAGTGCTAGAGCGGGTCAGCCCCAGCATTTT
TRBV7-9	TRBJ2-5	TRBD2	-	CASTPQAGQETQYF	TGTGCCAGCACCCCCCAAGCGGGACAAGAGACCCAGTACTTC
TRBV4-1	TRBJ1-2	TRBD1	-	CASRHGTGDLYGYTF	TGCGCCAGCAGACACGGGACAGGAGACCTCTATGGCTACACCTTC
TRBV7-6	TRBJ2-3	TRBD1	-	CASSPGTGFDTDTQYF	TGTGCCAGCAGCCCCGGGACAGGGTTCGACACAGATACGCAGTATTTT
TRBV15	TRBJ1-5	-	-	CATSSLSGAQHF	TGTGCCACCAGCAGTCTCTCAGGGGCCCAGCATTTT
TRBV27	TRBJ1-6	-	-	CASSPLTSSSYNSPLHF	TGTGCCAGCTCCCCATTGACATCGAGCTCCTATAATTCACCCCTCCACTTT
TRBV9	TRBJ2-7	-	-	CASSSLEATDSVQQYF	TGTGCCAGCAGCTCGTTAGAGGCGACGGACTCGGTACAGCAGTACTTC
TRBV10-2	TRBJ1-6	-	-	CASGGDPRDSPLHF	TGCGCCAGCGGGGGGGATCCGCGGGATTCACCCCTCCACTTT
TRBV7-9	TRBJ2-3	-	-	CASSLEHHTDTQYF	TGTGCCAGCAGCTTAGAACATCACACAGATACGCAGTATTTT
TRBV5-6	TRBJ2-7	TRBD2	-	CASSTLAGGRAFHEQYF	TGTGCCAGCAGCACCTTAGCCGGCGGGAGGGCCTTCCACGAGCAGTACTTC
TRBV2	TRBJ2-2	TRBD2	-	CASSITGLVRTGELFF	TGTGCCAGCAGTATTACGGGACTAGTAAGGACCGGGGAGCTGTTTTTT
TRBV4-1	TRBJ2-2	-	-	CASSQRLEIPNTGELFF	TGCGCCAGCAGCCAAAGGTTGGAGATACCGAACACCGGGGAGCTGTTTTTT
TRBV5-1	TRBJ2-2	TRBD2	-	CASRLAVNTGELFF	TGCGCCAGCAGACTAGCGGTGAACACCGGGGAGCTGTTTTTT
TRBV18	TRBJ2-5	-	-	CASTLTRQKAETQYF	TGTGCCAGCACCCTTACCCGACAGAAGGCAGAGACCCAGTACTTC
TRBV19	TRBJ2-7	-	-	CASSSFGTQNEQYF	TGTGCCAGTAGCAGTTTTGGGACACAAAACGAGCAGTACTTC
TRBV5-6	TRBJ2-1	TRBD2	-	CASSLGTSNEQFF	TGTGCCAGCAGCTTGGGGACTAGCAATGAGCAGTTCTTC
TRBV5-1	TRBJ1-1	TRBD1	-	CASSLGDRGFSEAFF	TGCGCCAGCAGCTTGGGTGACAGGGGCTTCTCTGAAGCTTTCTTT
TRBV2	TRBJ2-5	-	-	CASRGGNHQETQYF	TGTGCCAGCAGGGGCGGGAACCACCAAGAGACCCAGTACTTC
TRBV7-6	TRBJ2-7	-	-	CASSRARGSYEQYF	TGTGCCAGCAGCCGTGCAAGGGGTTCCTACGAGCAGTACTTC
TRBV19	TRBJ1-6	-	-	CASSIGEAGYSPLHF	TGTGCCAGTAGTATCGGGGAAGCAGGCTATTCACCCCTCCACTTT
TRBV6-5	TRBJ2-5	-	-	CASSYSRRQETQYF	TGTGCCAGCAGTTACTCCAGGCGCCAAGAGACCCAGTACTTC
TRBV25-1	TRBJ1-2	TRBD1	-	CASGRTGTNYGYTF	TGTGCCAGCGGAAGGACAGGGACTAACTATGGCTACACCTTC
TRBV5-1	TRBJ2-5	TRBD2	-	CASSLEPSGLRQETQYF	TGCGCCAGCAGCTTAGAACCTAGCGGCTTAAGGCAAGAGACCCAGTACTTC
TRBV6-6	TRBJ2-1	-	-	CASSYSGQWDEQFF	TGTGCCAGCAGTTACAGCGGCCAATGGGATGAGCAGTTCTTC
TRBV5-6	TRBJ1-2	TRBD1	-	CASSLGVGGAWYYGYTF	TGTGCCAGCAGCTTGGGGGTAGGGGGCGCTTGGTACTATGGCTACACCTTC
TRBV27	TRBJ2-1	TRBD2	-	CASSPGTSGYNEQFF	TGTGCCAGCAGTCCCGGGACTAGCGGATACAATGAGCAGTTCTTC
TRBV2	TRBJ2-3	-	-	CASSVSDTQYF	TGTGCCAGCAGTGTATCAGATACGCAGTATTTT
TRBV5-4	TRBJ2-2	TRBD1	-	CASSPKGQGASGELFF	TGTGCCAGCAGCCCCAAGGGGCAGGGGGCATCCGGGGAGCTGTTTTTT
TRBV4-2	TRBJ1-4	TRBD1	-	CASSPRQGRGEKLFF	TGTGCCAGCAGCCCACGACAGGGGAGGGGTGAAAAACTGTTTTTT
TRBV16	TRBJ1-1	-	-	CASSQFPVSNTEAFF	TGTGCCAGCAGCCAATTCCCAGTTTCAAACACTGAAGCTTTCTTT
TRBV5-4	TRBJ2-7	-	-	CASSSAVSSYEQYF	TGTGCCAGCAGTTCCGCCGTGAGCTCCTACGAGCAGTACTTC
TRBV6-5	TRBJ2-5	TRBD1	-	CASSLQGAQEETQYF	TGTGCCAGCAGTTTACAGGGGGCGCAGGAAGAGACCCAGTACTTC
TRBV28	TRBJ2-5	-	-	CASSLSTGFSEETQYF	TGTGCCAGCAGTTTATCTACAGGGTTCAGTGAGGAGACCCAGTACTTC
TRBV6-6	TRBJ2-7	TRBD1	-	CASRLGTGIYEQYF	TGTGCCAGCAGGCTCGGGACAGGGATATACGAGCAGTACTTC